At least ten counts were recorded for the clone carrying this T cell receptor (beta chain). These data come from a study of T cells after yellow fever vaccination. Germline V gene lookup returns CDR1 MNHNS and CDR2 SASEGT. The CDR3 sequence is 17 residues long. The V end lost 7 bases, the J end lost 2 bases, and 18 bases lay between the germline ends. In TCRdb, the 5' RACE reads were re-called with MiXCR into one record per CDR3 protein. The table has 110,000 to 150,000 distinct CDR3 sequences, 5% to 8% seen once. This clonotype was obtained from a man aged 25-45 years who received the YFV17D yellow fever vaccine. The input for sequencing was CD4+ T cells sorted from PBMCs, taken 10 days after the yellow fever booster vaccination. This rearrangement joins TRBV6-1 to TRBJ2-6; TRBD1 is a possible D gene (6 bases). CDR3 sequence: CASTPLGYRAGANVLTF. The CDR3 DNA is TGTGCCAGCACCCCACTGGGGTACAGGGCTGGGGCCAACGTCCTGACTTTC.